This note documents a single T cell receptor (beta chain) sequence. Its recognized antigen is unknown. Per-nucleotide qualities are absent, and no much larger clonotype sits a single base away. The study was a case-control design nested within a healthcare worker cohort in London, UK, with weekly nasopharyngeal swab PCR tests and blood sampling. Healthcare workers were recruited between 23 and 31 March 2020, during the week of the UK lockdown, and were followed weekly for up to 16 weeks. The entry originates in a study of early T cells in non-severe SARS-CoV-2 infection (dated by TCRdb to the early 2020s). As for the study more broadly: TCR sequencing used bulk RNA from unsorted whole blood, so alpha and beta chains could not be paired. What the study reported, not specific to this receptor: VDJdb matching was skewed toward anti-spike CD8 responses and likely underestimated virus-specific expansions, missing private and CD4 specificities.

Trimming takes 1 base from V and 5 bases from J, and the germline ends sit 9 bases apart. Reading from cysteine to phenylalanine, the CDR3 counts 14 amino acids. The retained sequence is limited to the CDR3, 42 bases, with the frame set at the first base. For CDR1 and CDR2, the germline V gene lists SGHVS and FNYEAQ. Libraries were made using 5' RACE. The reads were generated on a NextSeq 500. The TCR library protocol attached unique molecular identifiers to individual cDNA molecules to correct for sequencing error and PCR bias. Sequencing covered both TCR alpha and beta chains, and within each sample the abundances of alpha and beta sequences were tightly co-correlated. On the study's bioinformatics: Decombinator V4 was used to annotate TCR sequences for V gene, J gene and CDR3. TCRs were defined as expanded if a significant change between any two time points was detected under a Poisson model with p below 0.0001. Abundances of TCRs were expressed as counts per million after normalisation to the total number of TCRs sequenced in each sample. MAIT TCRs were defined by TRAV1-2 paired with TRAJ12, TRAJ20 or TRAJ33, and iNKT TCRs by TRAV10 paired with TRAJ18. VDJdb, accessed 1 November 2021, was searched for CMV, EBV and SARS-CoV-2 annotated TCRs, with TCRs annotated for multiple antigens excluded. TCRdb ran its own pipeline on the public reads, namely fastp trimming at Q25 and MiXCR clone calling, and kept in-frame beta chains. Rows matching on CDR3 protein sequence are summarized as one entry with the most common DNA and genes. Here the V and J calls rest on TCRdb's processing, not on the authors' analysis. The sample yields about 110,000 distinct CDR3 sequences; 10% to 15% were counted once. The leading ten clones occupy about 4% of the sample.

The material was whole blood, obtained at baseline. The sequence derives from an adult who was a healthcare worker with PCR-confirmed SARS-CoV-2 infection or an uninfected control (not recorded which). The sequence is built from TRBV7-6 and TRBJ2-1; the D region may be TRBD1 or TRBD2, each matching 6 bases equally. Read as DNA, the sequence is TGTGCCAGCAGCTTAGTCGGGGGCGACAATGAGCAGTTCTTC. Its protein reads: CASSLVGGDNEQFF.